This TCR beta chain was sequenced for a study of T-cell memory formation after mild COVID-19. Whole-study results and caveats: Mainly CM and EM harbored the contracting CD4+ clones; mainly EMRA harbored the CD8+ ones. Pre-infection memory carried some responding clones, suggesting that cross-reactive memory joined.

This clonotype was counted ten times or more. Its antigen remains unknown. Using its own MiXCR run on the 5' RACE reads, TCRdb lists one record per CDR3 protein. Of 65,000 to 95,000 distinct CDR3 sequences listed, 13% are singletons. The receptor's source is a man aged 18 to 29 who had mild COVID-19 (a few samples of this study predate the infection). Cell type and time point are not known. Sequences were obtained from PBMCs or a T cell subset sorted from them (not recorded which).

CDR3 sequence (DNA): TGTGCCAGCTTTACTAGCGGGGCCAGCACAGATACGCAGTATTTT. Its protein product is CASFTSGASTDTQYF. The chain employs TRBV2 and TRBJ2-3; TRBD2 agrees at 10 bases. V lost 8 bases, J lost 0 bases, and 5 bases stayed unmatched. Germline lookup yields CDR1 SNHLY and CDR2 FYNNEI. This CDR3 is 15 amino acids long.